This TCR beta chain was retrieved from a study of T cell repertoires in cytomegalovirus infection. Study-level points and caveats: Ex vivo, HLA-C-restricted CMV-specific TCR beta clonotypes prevailed over the rest of the response.

This clonotype was counted only a few times. Its antigen is unidentified. From the reads, TCRdb called clonotypes with MiXCR, one entry per CDR3 protein. The sample carries around 300,000 distinct CDR3 sequences, roughly 25% recorded once. The receptor was isolated from a human donor in good health (CMV status not recorded). Some clones in this sample may be carry-over from other donors' samples. Sample: cultured PBMCs, taken from culture after CMV antigen stimulation.

CDR3 in DNA: TGTGCCAGCAGTACCGGGATCCCCCCTGGCTACACCTTC. Its translation is CASSTGIPPGYTF. The J gene is TRBJ1-2, the V gene TRBV6-1; D is ambiguous. V dropped 5 bases and J dropped 7 bases, with 14 bases sitting between them. There are 13 residues in the CDR3. The germline gives CDR1 MNHNS, CDR2 SASEGT.